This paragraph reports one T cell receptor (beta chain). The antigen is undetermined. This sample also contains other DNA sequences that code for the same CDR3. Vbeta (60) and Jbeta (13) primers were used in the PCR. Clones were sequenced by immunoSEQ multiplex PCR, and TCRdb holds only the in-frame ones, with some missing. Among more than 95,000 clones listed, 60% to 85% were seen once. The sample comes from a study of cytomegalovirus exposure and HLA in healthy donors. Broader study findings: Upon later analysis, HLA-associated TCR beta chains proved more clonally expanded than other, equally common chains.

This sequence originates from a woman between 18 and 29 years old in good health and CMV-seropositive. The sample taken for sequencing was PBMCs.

The CDR3 reads CASSYGQNTEAFF. The DNA of the CDR3 is TGTGCCAGCAGTTACGGACAGAACACTGAAGCTTTCTTT. The chain combines TRBV6-5 with TRBJ1-1; tentatively, D is TRBD1 (5 bases). CDR3 size: 13 residues. Trimming removed 2 bases from V and 1 base from J, with 5 bases in between. The germline V gene encodes CDR1 MNHEY and CDR2 SVGAGI.